The entry below describes one T cell receptor beta chain. The sample originates from a study of T cells in Graves' hyperthyroidism and ophthalmopathy. Amplified TCR beta CDR3 regions derived from RNA transcripts. When the TCR CDR3 underwent first-round RT-PCR, the HTBI primer set was used. Via MiXCR, TCRdb re-called the multiplex PCR reads, giving one row per CDR3 protein. The table has roughly 500,000 distinct CDR3 sequences, approximately 48% seen once; the top ten hold about two fifths. The CDR3 has 12 amino acids. Germline CDR1 is SQVTM and CDR2 is ANQGSEA. The sample comprised peripheral blood or thyroid tissue (not recorded which). The chain carries TRBV29-1 and TRBJ2-5, with no clear D. The TCR comes from an adult woman with Graves' disease, either hyperthyroidism or ophthalmopathy (not recorded which). CDR3 sequence: CSAETPAETQYF. CDR3 coding DNA: TGCAGTGCCGAAACCCCAGCGGAGACCCAGTACTTC.